A selection of T cell receptor beta chains follows, all from one sample in a study of metastatic and nonmetastatic thyroid tumors. MiXCR re-clonotyped the PCR reads for TCRdb. In the table there are under 45,000 clones, about 15% of which are singletons. Input material: tumor tissue. Every receptor here comes from a female donor with papillary thyroid cancer or a benign thyroid nodule (not recorded which). Some clones in this sample may be carry-over from other donors' samples. Each CDR3 is given with its conserved first and last residue. D genes are given only for firm matches. For some rows the clone size is stated as once, few or many, or as a class when expanded; others skip it.

abundance,j_gene,d_gene,v_gene,CDR3aa,CDR3nt
many,TRBJ2-1,TRBD1,TRBV6-4,CASSEQGSNEQFF,TGTGCCAGCAGTGAACAGGGGAGCAATGAGCAGTTCTTC
few,TRBJ2-5,TRBD1,TRBV10-3,CSISRDSGIRGETQYF,TGTTCCATCAGCCGGGACAGTGGTATTAGGGGGGAGACCCAGTACTTC
once,TRBJ1-6,TRBD1,TRBV20-1,CSSRRDRVNSPLHF,TGCAGTTCTAGACGGGACAGGGTTAATTCACCCCTCCACTTT
many,TRBJ2-5,-,TRBV7-9,CASSIRSYQETQYF,TGTGCCAGCAGCATCCGGTCGTACCAAGAGACCCAGTACTTC
-,TRBJ2-7,-,TRBV28,CASSLSGTGAYEQYF,TGTGCCAGCAGTTTAAGCGGGACAGGCGCTTACGAGCAGTACTTC
-,TRBJ1-2,-,TRBV28,CASSTGKAANYGYTF,TGTGCCAGCAGTACCGGGAAGGCTGCTAACTATGGCTACACCTTC
-,TRBJ2-7,-,TRBV5-8,CASRASTRIYEQYF,TGTGCCAGCAGGGCCAGTACAAGAATCTACGAGCAGTACTTC
many,TRBJ1-2,TRBD1,TRBV5-1,CASSLYPRQGNYGYTF,TGCGCCAGCAGCTTGTACCCCAGACAGGGAAACTATGGCTACACCTTC
many,TRBJ2-3,-,TRBV7-9,CASSKDTDTQYF,TGTGCCAGCAGCAAGGACACAGATACGCAGTATTTT
many,TRBJ1-5,-,TRBV7-2,CASSLAPFGNQPQHF,TGTGCCAGCAGCTTAGCCCCCTTTGGCAATCAGCCTCAGCATTTT
many,TRBJ1-2,-,TRBV4-3,CASSQDPGKVYGYTF,TGCGCCAGCAGCCAAGATCCGGGAAAAGTCTATGGCTACACCTTC
many,TRBJ2-7,-,TRBV28,CASRQSSYEQYF,TGTGCCAGTAGACAGAGCTCCTACGAGCAGTACTTC
many,TRBJ1-5,-,TRBV10-1,CASSQGIDQPQHF,TGCGCCAGCAGTCAGGGGATCGATCAGCCCCAGCATTTT
medium-sized,TRBJ1-2,-,TRBV6-1,CATYRGSSYGYTF,TGTGCCACCTACCGGGGATCCAGCTATGGCTACACCTTC
-,TRBJ1-4,TRBD1,TRBV28,CASSPRDRGWLREKLFF,TGTGCCAGCAGTCCAAGGGACAGGGGTTGGTTAAGGGAAAAACTGTTTTTT
many,TRBJ2-3,-,TRBV12-3/TRBV12-4,CASSFPTTDTQYF,TGTGCCAGCAGTTTTCCGACTACAGATACGCAGTATTTT
once,TRBJ2-7,-,TRBV11-2,CASSLGVGRSGMSEQYF,TGTGCCAGCAGCTTAGGTGTAGGACGCTCGGGCATGTCCGAGCAGTACTTC
-,TRBJ2-7,-,TRBV6-1,CASSEAVTVGQYF,TGTGCCAGCAGTGAAGCCGTGACAGTGGGGCAGTACTTC
many,TRBJ1-1,TRBD1,TRBV6-2/TRBV6-3,CASSPPTGVMNTEAFF,TGTGCCAGCAGCCCTCCAACAGGGGTTATGAACACTGAAGCTTTCTTT
few,TRBJ2-3,-,TRBV19,CASGPRTRPTDTQYF,TGTGCCAGTGGTCCCCGTACTAGACCCACAGATACGCAGTATTTT
-,TRBJ2-1,TRBD2,TRBV5-1,CASSLLGGGTFDNEQFF,TGCGCCAGCAGCTTGCTTGGCGGGGGAACCTTCGACAATGAGCAGTTCTTC
many,TRBJ1-5,TRBD1,TRBV7-9,CASSGGQDSQPQHF,TGTGCCAGCAGCGGAGGACAGGATAGTCAGCCCCAGCATTTT
many,TRBJ2-3,-,TRBV13,CASSLTNKADTQYF,TGTGCCAGCAGCCTTACCAATAAGGCAGATACGCAGTATTTT
once,TRBJ2-2,TRBD2,TRBV11-2,CASSIGGSSGLNTGELFF,TGTGCCAGCAGCATAGGTGGGTCTAGCGGATTGAACACCGGGGAGCTGTTTTTT
many,TRBJ2-3,-,TRBV20-1,CSARDFSGYQGMGTDTQYF,TGCAGTGCTAGAGATTTTTCAGGATATCAGGGGATGGGCACAGATACGCAGTATTTT
many,TRBJ2-1,TRBD2,TRBV6-2/TRBV6-3,CASSYSAGGPNEQFF,TGTGCCAGCAGTTACTCGGCGGGAGGGCCAAATGAGCAGTTCTTC